These 20 T cell receptor beta chains were all obtained from the same sample, sequenced in a study of post-analysis software for immune sequencing data. Prepared TCR beta cDNA libraries contained unique molecular identifiers. TCRdb independently ran MiXCR on the PCR reads; one entry per CDR3 protein. The table has roughly 160,000 distinct CDR3 sequences, 30% to 45% seen once. The sample here was blood, taken after autologous hematopoietic stem cell transplantation. The receptors here all came from a girl aged 10 to 17 with multiple sclerosis.

The chain employs TRBV20-1 and TRBJ2-1, with 9 bases that match TRBD2. The DNA end favors TRBJ2-7, so the J call may be wrong. This CDR3 spans 17 amino acids. Germline CDR1 reads DFQATT; CDR2 reads SNEGSKA (reference sequence). The CDR3 loop reads CSARGRGSGRSYNEQYF. Written as DNA, the CDR3 is TGCAGTGCTAGAGGTAGGGGGAGCGGGAGGTCCTACAATGAGCAGTACTTC.

The chain uses TRBV6-5 and TRBJ2-1; 12 bases align to TRBD2. This CDR3 has 15 amino acids. Germline values: CDR1 MNHEY, CDR2 SVGAGI. J was trimmed by 7 bases and V by 6 bases; bases with no gene match: 7. The DNA for the CDR3 is TGTGCCAGCAGCCCGACTAGCGGGAGCCTGAATGAGCAGTTCTTC. This translates into CASSPTSGSLNEQFF.

The J gene is TRBJ1-5, the V gene TRBV6-2 or TRBV6-3; no clear D gene. CDR3 size: 15 residues. Germline CDR1 reads MNHEY; CDR2 reads SVGEGT. Trimming stripped 6 bases from V and 0 bases from J, with 12 bases between. CDR3 in amino acids: CASSRRSYSNQPQHF. CDR3 DNA: TGTGCCAGCAGCCGACGGAGTTATAGCAATCAGCCCCAGCATTTT.

The rearrangement joins TRBV29-1 to TRBJ1-1; 9 nucleotides line up with TRBD1. Per germline, CDR1 SQVTM and CDR2 ANQGSEA. Unmatched junction bases numbered 12, after V lost 7 bases and J lost 6 bases. The CDR3 sequence is 14 residues long. As DNA, the CDR3 is TGCAGCGCCTCGCGTACAGGGGGCATCGCTGAAGCTTTCTTT. This sequence encodes CSASRTGGIAEAFF.

This rearrangement joins TRBV6-5 to TRBJ2-6; the D gene is possibly TRBD2 (5 bases). Trimming shortened V by 0 bases and J by 4 bases, and 13 bases separated the two germline ends. The CDR3 is made up of 17 amino acids. Germline CDR1 reads MNHEY; CDR2 reads SVGAGI. As DNA, the CDR3 is TGTGCCAGCAGTTACTCGATCGAAGGGAGCGGGGCCAACGTCCTGACTTTC. Translating it yields CASSYSIEGSGANVLTF.

This chain connects TRBV7-8 to TRBJ2-7; 10 bases line up with TRBD1. Germline CDR1 and CDR2: SGHVS and FQNEAQ. The CDR3 is 16 residues long. With V trimmed by 5 bases and J by 1 base, 8 bases remained unmatched. The CDR3 loop reads CASSQGPGQGSYEQYF. For the CDR3, the DNA is TGTGCCAGCAGCCAGGGACCGGGACAGGGGTCCTACGAGCAGTACTTC.

The V gene is TRBV6-5, the J gene TRBJ2-5; 7 bases align to TRBD2. The assigned J gene may be wrong: the sequence end matches TRBJ2-7 better. The V gene's germline CDR1 is MNHEY and CDR2 SVGAGI. The CDR3 has 16 residues. The CDR3 loop is CASSYSGRGRDYEQYF. The CDR3 DNA reads TGTGCCAGCAGTTACTCGGGGCGAGGGAGGGACTACGAGCAGTACTTC.

The chain is built from TRBV20-1 and TRBJ2-3, with 14 bases that match TRBD2. The CDR3 extends over 21 amino acids. Per the germline V gene, CDR1 is DFQATT and CDR2 is SNEGSKA (reference sequence). The junction had 15 bases not matched to a gene; V was cut back by 0 bases and J by 1 base. CDR3 coding DNA: TGCAGTGCTAGAGATCTTCTTGGACTAGCGGGAGGCCGGGTCGGCACAGATACGCAGTATTTT. As protein: CSARDLLGLAGGRVGTDTQYF.

The chain uses TRBV10-2 and TRBJ2-7; TRBD1 matches at 11 bases. With V trimmed by 8 bases and J by 4 bases, 4 bases remained unmatched. CDR3 length: 13 amino acids. Germline assignment: CDR1 WSHSY and CDR2 SAAADI. CDR3 bases: TGCGCCAGCTACGGGACAGGGGGTTACGAGCAGTACTTC. Translating gives CASYGTGGYEQYF.

The chain has TRBV7-2 and TRBJ2-7; possible D gene TRBD1, 5 bases. Germline values: CDR1 SGHTA, CDR2 FQGNSA. CDR3 size: 15 residues. V shed 0 bases and J shed 2 bases, with 11 bases lying between them. CDR3 nucleotide sequence: TGTGCCAGCAGCTTAGCGCAGGGTTTAACCTACGAGCAGTACTTC. Its translation is CASSLAQGLTYEQYF.

This clonotype was found many times. This chain joins TRBV20-1 and TRBJ2-7; tentatively, D is TRBD1 or TRBD2 (5 bases each). The germline V gene has CDR1 DFQATT and CDR2 SNEGSKA (reference sequence). CDR3 length: 15 residues. Trimming left V 2 bases short and J 2 bases short, with 16 bases between. The CDR3 spells CSARRPGTDTYEQYF. The CDR3, as DNA: TGCAGTGCTAGACGGCCCGGGACGGATACCTACGAGCAGTACTTC.

This rearrangement joins TRBV12-5 to TRBJ1-2, with D hard to call. Trimming stripped 2 bases from V and 2 bases from J, with 6 bases between. The CDR3 extends over 13 amino acids. Germline V gives CDR1 LGHNT, CDR2 FRNRAP. The CDR3 nucleotides read TGTGCTAGTGGTTTGTGGAGCAACTATGGCTACACCTTC. Protein product: CASGLWSNYGYTF.

This clonotype was seen only a few times. The V call is TRBV20-1, the J call TRBJ2-1; 7 nucleotides agree with TRBD1. CDR1 is DFQATT, CDR2 SNEGSKA, per germline (reference sequence). Germline trimming cut 6 bases from V and 10 bases from J; bases unmatched to any gene: 18. This CDR3 spans 15 amino acids. The CDR3 DNA follows: TGCAGTGCCGGACTCCCTAGGGACAGCCTAAGGGAGCAGTTCTTC. Protein sequence: CSAGLPRDSLREQFF.

As concerns this clonotype: Germline and junction disagree at one end, which may indicate a read error. The J gene is TRBJ2-6, the V gene TRBV6-4; D possibly uses TRBD1 or TRBD2 (5 bases each). Germline lookup yields CDR1 MRHNA and CDR2 SNTAGT. The CDR3 has 14 amino acids. The chain's CDR3 is CASVGTAGADVLTF. CDR3 nucleotide sequence: TGTGCCAGCGTTGGGACGGCTGGGGCCGACGTCCTGACTTTC.

The rearrangement uses TRBV25-1 and TRBJ2-7; no clear D. Trimming pared 2 bases from V and 6 bases from J, leaving 11 bases between. Germline V CDR1 and CDR2: MGHDK, SYGVNS. This CDR3 region has 13 residues. CDR3 nucleotides: TGTGCCAGCAGTGAAGGTGGTGGGCCCGAGCAGTACTTC. Protein sequence: CASSEGGGPEQYF.

This clonotype has more than one count but fewer than ten. The V call is TRBV15, the J call TRBJ1-1; no firm D call. The germline V gene has CDR1 LNHNV and CDR2 YYDKDF (reference sequence). V gave up 0 bases and J gave up 0 bases, with 8 bases separating them. CDR3 length equals 15 residues. The CDR3 loop is CATSRDGEMNTEAFF. As DNA, the CDR3 is TGTGCCACCAGCAGAGATGGGGAAATGAACACTGAAGCTTTCTTT.

This clonotype was seen only a few times. The CDR3 DNA reads as TGTGCCAGCAGCTCCCCTCGACTGACCAATGAGCAGTTCTTC. Translating gives CASSSPRLTNEQFF. The chain recombines TRBV11-2 with TRBJ2-1; D uncertain. V lost 4 bases and J 6 bases, leaving 13 bases between the germline ends. Germline V gene sequence: CDR1 SGHAT, CDR2 FQNNGV. The CDR3 is 14 residues long.

V is TRBV2 and J is TRBJ2-5; unclear D gene. The CDR3 covers 15 residues. CDR1 and CDR2 from the germline V gene are SNHLY and FYNNEI. Trimming stripped 4 bases from V and 4 bases from J, with 16 bases between. The CDR3 reads CASSVGSGNVETQYF. The CDR3 region has the DNA TGTGCCAGCAGTGTGGGTTCAGGCAACGTAGAGACCCAGTACTTC.

The rearrangement uses TRBV20-1 and TRBJ1-1; tentative D call: TRBD1 (5 bases). Trimming took off 0 bases at V and 6 bases at J, with 11 bases between the two ends. CDR3 length: 13 amino acids. Germline CDR1 is DFQATT and CDR2 is SNEGSKA (reference sequence). The CDR3 reads CSARDLGQPEAFF. CDR3 bases: TGCAGTGCTAGAGATCTGGGGCAGCCTGAAGCTTTCTTT.

In its sample, this clonotype was seen a few times. The chain recombines TRBV20-1 with TRBJ2-1, with D possibly matching TRBD2 (5 bases). The germline V gene encodes CDR1 DFQATT and CDR2 SNEGSKA (reference sequence). The CDR3 covers 16 residues. V lost 1 base, J lost 8 bases, and 21 bases lay in between. DNA of the CDR3: TGCAGTGCTAGAGGGGCCGATGAGAGCGGTCCCCATGAGCAGTTCTTC. Its translation is CSARGADESGPHEQFF.